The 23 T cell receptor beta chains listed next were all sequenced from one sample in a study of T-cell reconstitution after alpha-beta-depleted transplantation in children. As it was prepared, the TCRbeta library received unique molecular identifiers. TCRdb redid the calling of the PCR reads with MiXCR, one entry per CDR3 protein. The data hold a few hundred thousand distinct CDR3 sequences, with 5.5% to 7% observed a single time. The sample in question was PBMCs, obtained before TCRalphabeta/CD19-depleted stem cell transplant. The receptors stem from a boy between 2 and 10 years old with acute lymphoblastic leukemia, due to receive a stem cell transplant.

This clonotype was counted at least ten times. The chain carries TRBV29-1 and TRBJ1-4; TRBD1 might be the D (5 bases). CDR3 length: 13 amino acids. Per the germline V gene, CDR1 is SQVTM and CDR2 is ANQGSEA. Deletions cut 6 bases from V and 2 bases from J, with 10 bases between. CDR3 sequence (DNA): TGCAGCGTCGCAGGGAGGACTAATGAAAAACTGTTTTTT. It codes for CSVAGRTNEKLFF.

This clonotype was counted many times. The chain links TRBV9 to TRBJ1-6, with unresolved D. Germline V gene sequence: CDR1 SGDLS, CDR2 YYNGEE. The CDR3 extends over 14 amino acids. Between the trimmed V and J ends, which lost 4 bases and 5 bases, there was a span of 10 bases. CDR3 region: CASSSGVNNSPLHF. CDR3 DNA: TGTGCCAGCAGCTCGGGCGTCAATAATTCACCCCTCCACTTT.

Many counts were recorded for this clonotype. The CDR3 nucleotides read TGTGCCAGCAGCCTCCGGACAGGGGAGAACACTGAAGCTTTCTTT. Translation gives CASSLRTGENTEAFF. This chain joins TRBV7-2 and TRBJ1-1; 9 positions match TRBD1. Germline CDR1 is SGHTA and CDR2 is FQGNSA. The V and J ends lost 5 bases and 1 base, in that order; junction bases with no gene match: 5. The CDR3 covers 15 residues.

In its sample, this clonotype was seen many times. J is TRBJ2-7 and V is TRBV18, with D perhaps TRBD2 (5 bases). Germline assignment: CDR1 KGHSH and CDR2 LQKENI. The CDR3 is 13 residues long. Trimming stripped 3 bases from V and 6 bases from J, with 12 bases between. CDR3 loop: CASSPELGGEQYF. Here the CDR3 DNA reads TGTGCCAGCTCACCGGAACTAGGCGGCGAGCAGTACTTC. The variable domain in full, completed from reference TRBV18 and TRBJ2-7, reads NAGVMQNPRHLVRRRGQEARLRCSPMKGHSHVYWYRQLPEEGLKFMVYLQKENIIDESGMPKERFSAEFPKEGPSILRIQQVVRGDSAAYFCASSPELGGEQYFGPGTRLTVT.

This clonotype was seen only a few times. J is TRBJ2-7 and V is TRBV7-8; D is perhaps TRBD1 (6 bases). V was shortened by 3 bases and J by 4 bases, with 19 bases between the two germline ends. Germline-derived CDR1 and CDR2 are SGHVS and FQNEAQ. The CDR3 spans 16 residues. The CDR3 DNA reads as TGTGCCAGCAGCTTGAGGTTGGCAGGGGAGTTTTACGAGCAGTACTTC. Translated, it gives CASSLRLAGEFYEQYF.

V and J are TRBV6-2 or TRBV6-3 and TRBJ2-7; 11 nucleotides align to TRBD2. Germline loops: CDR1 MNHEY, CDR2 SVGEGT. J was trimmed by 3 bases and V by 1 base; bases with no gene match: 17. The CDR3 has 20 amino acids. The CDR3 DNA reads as TGTGCCAGCAGTTACTTTTTCCGTCTAACTAGCGGGAGTCCGGACTACGAGCAGTACTTC. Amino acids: CASSYFFRLTSGSPDYEQYF.

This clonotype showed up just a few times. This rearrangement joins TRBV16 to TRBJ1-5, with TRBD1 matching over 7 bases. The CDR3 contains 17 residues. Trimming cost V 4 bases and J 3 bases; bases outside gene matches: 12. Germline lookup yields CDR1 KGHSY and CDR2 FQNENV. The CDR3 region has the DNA TGTGCCAGCAGCCCACGGCCCCAGACAGGGAACAATCAGCCCCAGCATTTT. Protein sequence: CASSPRPQTGNNQPQHF.

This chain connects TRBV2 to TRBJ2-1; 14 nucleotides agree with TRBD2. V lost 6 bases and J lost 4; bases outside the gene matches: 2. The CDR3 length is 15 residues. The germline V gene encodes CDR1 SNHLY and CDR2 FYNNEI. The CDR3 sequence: CASRGTSGGYNEQFF. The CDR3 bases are TGTGCCAGCAGGGGGACTAGCGGGGGTTACAATGAGCAGTTCTTC.

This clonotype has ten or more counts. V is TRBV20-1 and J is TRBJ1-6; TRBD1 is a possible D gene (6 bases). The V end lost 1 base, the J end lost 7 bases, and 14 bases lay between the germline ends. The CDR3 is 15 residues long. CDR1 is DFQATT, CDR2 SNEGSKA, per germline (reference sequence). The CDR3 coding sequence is TGCAGTGCTAGAGGGGCGGACAGTAGGAATTCACCCCTCCACTTT. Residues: CSARGADSRNSPLHF.

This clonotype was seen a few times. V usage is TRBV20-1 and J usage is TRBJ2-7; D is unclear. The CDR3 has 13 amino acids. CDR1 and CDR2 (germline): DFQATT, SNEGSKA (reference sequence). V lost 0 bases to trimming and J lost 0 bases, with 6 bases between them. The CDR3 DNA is TGCAGTGCTAGAGATCCGTACTCCTACGAGCAGTACTTC. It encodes CSARDPYSYEQYF.

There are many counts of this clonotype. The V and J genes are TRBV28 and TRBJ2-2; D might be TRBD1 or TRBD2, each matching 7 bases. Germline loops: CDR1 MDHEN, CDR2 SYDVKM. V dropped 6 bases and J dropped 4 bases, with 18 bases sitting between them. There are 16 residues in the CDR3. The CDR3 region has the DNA TGTGCCAGCAGCGCCACGGCAGGGGGGGTCACCGGGGAGCTGTTTTTT. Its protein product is CASSATAGGVTGELFF.

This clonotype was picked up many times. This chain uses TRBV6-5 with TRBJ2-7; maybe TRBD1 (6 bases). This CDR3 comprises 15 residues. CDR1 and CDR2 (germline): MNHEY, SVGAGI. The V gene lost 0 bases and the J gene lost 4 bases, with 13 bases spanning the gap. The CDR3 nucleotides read TGTGCCAGCAGTTACTCTTCCGGGACAAGTTACGAGCAGTACTTC. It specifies CASSYSSGTSYEQYF.

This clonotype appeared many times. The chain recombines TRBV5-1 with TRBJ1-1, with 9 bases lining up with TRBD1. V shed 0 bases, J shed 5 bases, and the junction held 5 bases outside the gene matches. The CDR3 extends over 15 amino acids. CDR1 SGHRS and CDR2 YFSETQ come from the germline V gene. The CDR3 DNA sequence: TGCGCCAGCAGCTTGGAACAGGGGGCTTCGACTGAAGCTTTCTTT. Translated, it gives CASSLEQGASTEAFF.

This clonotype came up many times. The CDR3 reads CASSSVDRAGGEQFF. CDR3 nucleotide sequence: TGTGCCAGCAGCTCCGTTGACAGGGCTGGTGGTGAGCAGTTCTTC. The chain links TRBV13 to TRBJ2-1; TRBD1 aligns across 7 bases. The germline CDR1 and CDR2 sequences are PRHDT and FYEKMQ (reference sequence). V lost 4 bases and J lost 9; bases outside the gene matches: 12. CDR3 length equals 15 residues.

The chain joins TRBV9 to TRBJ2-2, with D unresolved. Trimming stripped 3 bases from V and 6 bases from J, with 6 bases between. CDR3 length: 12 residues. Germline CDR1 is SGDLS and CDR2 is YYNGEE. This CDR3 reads CASSARAGELFF. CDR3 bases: TGTGCCAGCAGCGCGCGAGCCGGGGAGCTGTTTTTT.

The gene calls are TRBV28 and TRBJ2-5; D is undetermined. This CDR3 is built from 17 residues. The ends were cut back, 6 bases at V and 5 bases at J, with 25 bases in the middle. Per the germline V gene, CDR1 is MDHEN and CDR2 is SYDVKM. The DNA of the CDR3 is TGTGCCAGCAGCAGCCTTCGGGTAGCATCGCTCGGGGAGACCCAGTACTTC. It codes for CASSSLRVASLGETQYF.

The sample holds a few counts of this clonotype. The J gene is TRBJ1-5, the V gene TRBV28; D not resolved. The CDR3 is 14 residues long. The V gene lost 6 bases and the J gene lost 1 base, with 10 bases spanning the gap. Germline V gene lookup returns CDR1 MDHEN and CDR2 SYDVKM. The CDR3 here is CASSERLSNQPQHF. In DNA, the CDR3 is TGTGCCAGCAGCGAAAGACTCAGCAATCAGCCCCAGCATTTT.

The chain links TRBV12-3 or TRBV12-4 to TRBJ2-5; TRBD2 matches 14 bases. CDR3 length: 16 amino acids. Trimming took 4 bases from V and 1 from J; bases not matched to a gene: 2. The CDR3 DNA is TGTGCCAGCAGTTGGACTAGCGGGAGGCGCCAAGAGACCCAGTACTTC. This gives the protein CASSWTSGRRQETQYF.

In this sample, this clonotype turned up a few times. The CDR3: CSARSRTEEKLFF. CDR3 sequence (DNA): TGCAGTGCTAGGTCCAGGACCGAGGAAAAACTGTTTTTT. J is TRBJ1-4 and V is TRBV20-1, with D hard to call. Trimming removed 3 bases at V and 8 bases at J, with 13 bases between. This CDR3 is built from 13 residues. Germline CDR1 and CDR2: DFQATT and SNEGSKA (reference sequence).

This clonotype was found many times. The CDR3 nucleotides are TGTGCCAGCAGCCGGGACTGGCTAGAGACCCAGTACTTC. Translated: CASSRDWLETQYF. This sequence joins TRBV7-2 and TRBJ2-5, with D perhaps matching TRBD2 (6 bases). This CDR3 is 13 amino acids long. Trimming removed 5 bases from V and 4 bases from J, with 11 bases in between. Per germline, CDR1 SGHTA and CDR2 FQGNSA.

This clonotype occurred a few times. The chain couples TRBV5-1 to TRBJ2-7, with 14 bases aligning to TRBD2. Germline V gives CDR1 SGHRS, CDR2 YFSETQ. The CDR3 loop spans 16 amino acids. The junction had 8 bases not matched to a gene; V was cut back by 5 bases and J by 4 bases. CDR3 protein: CASRRGTSGGPYEQYF. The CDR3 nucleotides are TGCGCCAGCAGGCGGGGGACTAGCGGGGGACCTTACGAGCAGTACTTC.

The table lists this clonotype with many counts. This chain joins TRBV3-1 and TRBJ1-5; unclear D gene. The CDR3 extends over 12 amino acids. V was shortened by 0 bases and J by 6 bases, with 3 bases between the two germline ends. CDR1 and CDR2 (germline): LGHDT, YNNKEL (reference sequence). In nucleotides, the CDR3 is TGTGCCAGCAGCCAAGAGGGTCAGCCCCAGCATTTT. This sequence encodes CASSQEGQPQHF.

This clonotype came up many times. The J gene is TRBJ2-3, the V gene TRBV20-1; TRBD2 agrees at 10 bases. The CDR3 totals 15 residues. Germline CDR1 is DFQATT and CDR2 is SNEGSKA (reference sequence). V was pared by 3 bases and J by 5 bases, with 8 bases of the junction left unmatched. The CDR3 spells CSARKASGGRDTQYF. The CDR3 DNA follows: TGCAGTGCTAGGAAGGCTAGCGGGGGACGAGATACGCAGTATTTT.